The rows below give T cell receptor beta chains drawn from one sample of a study of blood T cells in healthy people across ages. TCRdb analysed the 5' RACE reads with MiXCR anew, one entry per CDR3 protein. Among fewer than 800,000 distinct CDR3 sequences listed, 32% were seen once. The sample consisted of blood. The receptors derive from a woman aged 80 or over in good health. Each CDR3 is given with its conserved first and last residue. D genes are given only for firm matches. Only part of the rows carry a size: once, few, many, or a class if the clone is expanded.

>TRBJ2-1|-|-|TRBV29-1
CSVAPGSSEQFF
TGCAGCGTTGCCCCAGGGAGTAGTGAGCAGTTCTTC
>TRBJ1-2|TRBD1|many|TRBV6-1
CASSEAKGAFDGYTF
TGTGCCAGCAGTGAAGCTAAGGGGGCCTTTGATGGCTACACCTTC
>TRBJ1-1|-|many|TRBV11-2
CASSFGGATEAFF
TGTGCCAGCAGCTTTGGGGGCGCCACTGAAGCTTTCTTT
>TRBJ1-2|-|many|TRBV28
CASSPGDNYGYTF
TGTGCCAGCAGTCCCGGTGACAACTATGGCTACACCTTC
>TRBJ2-5|TRBD2|many|TRBV5-1
CASSLGTSGGNEQYF
TGCGCCAGCAGCCTCGGGACTAGCGGGGGTAATGAGCAGTACTTC
>TRBJ2-5|TRBD2|many|TRBV7-2
CASSLGLAGGGETQYF
TGTGCCAGCAGCTTAGGACTAGCGGGGGGAGGAGAGACCCAGTACTTC
>TRBJ2-3|-|once|TRBV7-9
CASSLGGSEDTQYF
TGTGCCAGCAGCTTAGGTGGCAGCGAAGATACGCAGTATTTT
>TRBJ2-7|-|few|TRBV5-1
CASSFSKGYEQYF
TGCGCCAGCAGCTTTTCGAAAGGATACGAGCAGTACTTC
>TRBJ2-5|TRBD2|many|TRBV25-1
CASSVFLAGGPGETQYF
TGTGCCAGCAGTGTATTTCTAGCGGGGGGGCCGGGCGAGACCCAGTACTTC
>TRBJ2-5|TRBD1|-|TRBV7-2
CASSTQQGPEETQYF
TGTGCCAGCAGCACCCAACAGGGGCCAGAAGAGACCCAGTACTTC
>TRBJ2-3|TRBD2|many|TRBV20-1
CSAPRGGADTQYF
TGCAGTGCTCCCCGCGGGGGGGCGGATACGCAGTATTTT
>TRBJ1-5|-|many|TRBV20-1
CSASRSGTGKMSGQPQHF
TGCAGTGCTAGTAGAAGTGGTACAGGGAAAATGTCGGGTCAGCCCCAGCATTTT
>TRBJ2-5|-|many|TRBV20-1
CSARGQGETQYF
TGCAGTGCCCGGGGCCAGGGAGAGACCCAGTACTTC
>TRBJ2-3|-|many|TRBV10-3
CAISESKGQSTDTQYF
TGTGCCATCAGTGAGTCGAAAGGACAAAGCACAGATACGCAGTATTTT
>TRBJ2-7|TRBD1|many|TRBV10-3
CAIRDRQSHEQYF
TGTGCCATCAGGGACAGGCAGTCCCACGAGCAGTACTTC
>TRBJ1-2|TRBD1|many|TRBV25-1
CASSHWTGGANYGYTF
TGTGCCAGCAGCCACTGGACAGGGGGGGCTAACTATGGCTACACCTTC
>TRBJ2-1|-|few|TRBV30
CAWSASNYEQFF
TGTGCCTGGAGTGCGAGTAACTATGAGCAGTTCTTC
>TRBJ1-4|TRBD1|-|TRBV10-3
CAISEGTGTGGEKLFF
TGTGCCATCAGTGAGGGGACCGGGACAGGGGGTGAAAAACTGTTTTTT
>TRBJ1-6|-|-|TRBV7-2
CASSLEVPNSPLHF
TGTGCCAGCAGCTTAGAGGTACCTAATTCACCCCTCCACTTT
>TRBJ2-7|-|-|TRBV29-1
CSAGAGSYEQYF
TGCAGCGCTGGGGCGGGGTCCTACGAGCAGTACTTC
>TRBJ2-3|-|few|TRBV3-1
CASSPTGALTGTQYF
TGTGCCAGCAGCCCTACAGGCGCCCTCACAGGTACGCAGTATTTT
>TRBJ1-2|-|many|TRBV7-9
CASSSDSHYGYTF
TGTGCCAGCAGCTCGGACAGCCACTATGGCTACACCTTC
>TRBJ2-6|-|few|TRBV20-1
CSATEGRLSSGANVLTF
TGCAGTGCTACCGAGGGGCGGCTAAGCTCTGGGGCCAACGTCCTGACTTTC
>TRBJ1-1|-|many|TRBV5-1
CASSSEPTTRHRAFF
TGCGCCAGCAGCTCGGAGCCCACGACACGCCATAGAGCTTTCTTT
>TRBJ2-1|TRBD2|many|TRBV20-1
CSAGLPGGGGANEQFF
TGCAGTGCTGGCCTGCCCGGGGGCGGGGGGGCCAATGAGCAGTTCTTC
>TRBJ2-3|TRBD1|many|TRBV7-3
CASSLKGTASTDTQYF
TGTGCCAGCAGCCTAAAAGGGACAGCAAGCACAGATACGCAGTATTTT
>TRBJ2-7|-|many|TRBV3-1
CASSQLRTPYEQYF
TGTGCCAGCAGCCAACTCAGAACCCCCTACGAGCAGTACTTC
>TRBJ1-3|-|many|TRBV9
CASSSTQSGNTIYF
TGTGCCAGCAGCAGTACCCAATCTGGAAACACCATATATTTT
>TRBJ1-2|-|many|TRBV29-1
CSVDTGINNGYTF
TGCAGCGTCGATACAGGGATTAATAATGGCTACACCTTC
>TRBJ2-5|TRBD1|many|TRBV20-1
CSARGTGRETQYF
TGCAGTGCTAGAGGGACAGGGCGAGAGACCCAGTACTTC
>TRBJ2-3|TRBD2|many|TRBV12-3/TRBV12-4
CASSSRLAGASIDTQYF
TGTGCCAGCAGTTCACGGCTAGCGGGGGCGTCAATAGATACGCAGTATTTT
>TRBJ1-2|TRBD1|-|TRBV10-3
CAISLQGNYGYTF
TGTGCCATCAGCTTACAGGGGAATTATGGCTACACCTTC
>TRBJ1-5|TRBD1|many|TRBV10-3
CAISDDRGFNQPQHF
TGTGCCATCAGTGATGACAGGGGTTTCAATCAGCCCCAGCATTTT
>TRBJ2-5|TRBD1|-|TRBV19
CASSIGQGKETQYF
TGTGCCAGTAGTATCGGACAGGGCAAGGAGACCCAGTACTTC
>TRBJ2-5|TRBD2|-|TRBV20-1
CSADTSGGATQYF
TGCAGTGCTGATACTAGCGGGGGGGCGACCCAGTACTTC